This T cell receptor beta chain was documented in a study of blood T cell repertoires in COVID-19. Trimming took off 2 bases at V and 5 bases at J, with 6 bases between the two ends. This CDR3 is 12 amino acids long. From germline, CDR1 is SEHNR and CDR2 FQNEAQ (reference sequence). Generated by immunoSEQ multiplex PCR, the TCRdb table keeps only in-frame clones and is missing some. This table has 300,000 to 350,000 clones, more than 90% appearing once. The chain is built from TRBV7-9 and TRBJ2-5; D is unresolved. Sequenced: PBMCs or T cells enriched from blood (not recorded which). The receptor's source is a woman aged 25-40 years who had been exposed to COVID-19. CDR3 loop: CASSLLGETQYF. The CDR3 coding sequence is TGTGCCAGCAGCTTACTGGGCGAGACCCAGTACTTC.